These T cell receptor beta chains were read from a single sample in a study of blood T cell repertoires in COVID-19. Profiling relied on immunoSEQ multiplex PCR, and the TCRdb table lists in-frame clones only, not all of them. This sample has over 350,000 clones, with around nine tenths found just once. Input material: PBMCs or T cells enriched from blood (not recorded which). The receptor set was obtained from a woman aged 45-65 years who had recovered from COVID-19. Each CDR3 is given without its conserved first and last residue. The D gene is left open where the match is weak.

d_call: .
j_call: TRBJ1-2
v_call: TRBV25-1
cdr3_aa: ASSEYGGPGGGYT

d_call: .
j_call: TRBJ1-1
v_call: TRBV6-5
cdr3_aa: ASSYSSRSTEAF

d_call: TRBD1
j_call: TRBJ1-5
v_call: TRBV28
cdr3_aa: ASGTGLNQPQH

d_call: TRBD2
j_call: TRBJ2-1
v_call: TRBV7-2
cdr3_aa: ASSLLSWGGGSAQF

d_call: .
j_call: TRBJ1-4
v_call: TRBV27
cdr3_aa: ASSLGWQQNEKLF

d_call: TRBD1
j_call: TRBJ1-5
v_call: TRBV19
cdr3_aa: ASSSSPDRSFNQPQH

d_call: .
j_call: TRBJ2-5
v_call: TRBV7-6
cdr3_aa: ASSLALDSGKETQY

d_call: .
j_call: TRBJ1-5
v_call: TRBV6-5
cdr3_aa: ASSLGKGGQPQH

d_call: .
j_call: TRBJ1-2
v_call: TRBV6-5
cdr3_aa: ASSITGNYGYT

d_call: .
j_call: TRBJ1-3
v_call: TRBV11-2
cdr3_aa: ASSSRRDTIY

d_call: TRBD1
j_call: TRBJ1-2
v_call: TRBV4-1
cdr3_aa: ASSRGRDRRINYGYT

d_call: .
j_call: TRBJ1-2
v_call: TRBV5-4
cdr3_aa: ASSQGQQPTYGYT

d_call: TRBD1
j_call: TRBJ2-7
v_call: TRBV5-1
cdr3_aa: ASRPTTLGQVEQY

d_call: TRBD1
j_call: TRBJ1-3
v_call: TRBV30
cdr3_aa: AWRRGTGGLLGNTIY

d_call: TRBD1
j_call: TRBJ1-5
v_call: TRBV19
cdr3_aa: ASMSQGAIQPQH

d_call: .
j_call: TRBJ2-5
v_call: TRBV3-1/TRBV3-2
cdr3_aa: ASSPLDWYQETQY

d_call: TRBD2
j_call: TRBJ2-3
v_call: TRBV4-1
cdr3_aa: ASSQDPSGSSTDTQY

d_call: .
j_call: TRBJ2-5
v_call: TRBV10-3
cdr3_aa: AISESQGLGWETQY

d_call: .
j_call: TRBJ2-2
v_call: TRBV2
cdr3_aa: ASKGSRGFGELF

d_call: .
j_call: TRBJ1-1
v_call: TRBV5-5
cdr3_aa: ASSLWMLGNTEAF

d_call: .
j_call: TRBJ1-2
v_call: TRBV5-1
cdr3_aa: ASSLGGGNGYT

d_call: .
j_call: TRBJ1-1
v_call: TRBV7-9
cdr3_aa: ASSKTEDSEAF

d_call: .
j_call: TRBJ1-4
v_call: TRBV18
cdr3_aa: ASSLSGTLNEKLF

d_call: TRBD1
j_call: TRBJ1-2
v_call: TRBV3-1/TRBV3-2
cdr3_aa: ASSQESGQGAYGYT

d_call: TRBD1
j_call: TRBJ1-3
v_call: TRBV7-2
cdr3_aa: ASRFTGGPPGNTIY

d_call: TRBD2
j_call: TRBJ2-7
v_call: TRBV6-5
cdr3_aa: ASSRTPGGHSEQY

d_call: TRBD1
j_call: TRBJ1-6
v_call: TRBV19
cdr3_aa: ASSLRGQGAKSPLH

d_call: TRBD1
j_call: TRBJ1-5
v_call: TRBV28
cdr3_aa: ASSPDRFNQPQH

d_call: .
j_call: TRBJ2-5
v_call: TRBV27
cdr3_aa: ASRQGERGTQY

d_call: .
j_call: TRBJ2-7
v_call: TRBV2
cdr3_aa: ASSVRVSYEQY

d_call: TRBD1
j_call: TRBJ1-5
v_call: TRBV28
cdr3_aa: ATKTGEGSNQPQH

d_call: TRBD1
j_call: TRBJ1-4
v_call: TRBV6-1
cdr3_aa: ASSDDRGGEKLF

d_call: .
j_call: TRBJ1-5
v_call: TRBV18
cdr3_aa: ASSPRGAVGNQPQH

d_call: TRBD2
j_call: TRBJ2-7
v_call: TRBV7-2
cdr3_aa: ASRLLAGYEQY

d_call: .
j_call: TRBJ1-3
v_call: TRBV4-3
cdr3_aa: ASSQDSTGSSGNTIY

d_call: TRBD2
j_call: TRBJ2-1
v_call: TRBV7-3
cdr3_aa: ASSSSSGGRGHEQF

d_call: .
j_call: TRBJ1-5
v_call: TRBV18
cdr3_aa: ASSPQGVNSNQPQH

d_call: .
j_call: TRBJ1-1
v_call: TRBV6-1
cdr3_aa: ASSDRFEAF

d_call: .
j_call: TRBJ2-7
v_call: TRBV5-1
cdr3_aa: ASSQQDGGDEQY

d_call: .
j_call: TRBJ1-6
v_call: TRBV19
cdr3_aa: ATGYRDSPLH

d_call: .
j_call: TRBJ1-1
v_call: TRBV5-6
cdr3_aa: ASSQGLMNTEAF

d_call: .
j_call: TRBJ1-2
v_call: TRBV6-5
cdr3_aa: ASGGGRNYGYT

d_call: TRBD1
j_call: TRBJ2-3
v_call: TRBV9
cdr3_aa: ASSALTGTGADTQY

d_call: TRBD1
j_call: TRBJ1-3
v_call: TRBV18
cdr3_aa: ASSTMGQGIGGNTIY

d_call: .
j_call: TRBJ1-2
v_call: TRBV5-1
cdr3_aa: ASSPDGATGYGYT

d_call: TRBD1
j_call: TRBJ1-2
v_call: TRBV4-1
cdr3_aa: ASSLGQGGYGYT

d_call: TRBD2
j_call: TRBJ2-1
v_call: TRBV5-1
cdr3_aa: ASSLSGEVYNEQF